This entry concerns a single T cell receptor (beta chain). Enrolled during active infection, Seattle patients were then followed longitudinally. This record comes from a study of blood T cell repertoires in COVID-19. On the study more broadly: COVID-19 samples from acute and convalescent phases originated in the United States, Italy and Spain. Sources were T cells, B-cell-depleted T cells, or PBMCs; the material itself was cDNA or gDNA.

J was trimmed by 9 bases and V by 1 base; bases with no gene match: 10. The germline V gene has CDR1 LNHDA and CDR2 SQIVND (reference sequence). CDR3 size: 16 residues. Original processing notes: Amplified reference gene primers provided the basis for estimating nucleated cell counts. Libraries were prepared by immunoSEQ multiplex PCR; TCRdb keeps only in-frame clonotypes and omits some of them. The V and J calls and clone size were taken over from that table, and D and trimming were inferred from the DNA. Here the sample spans over 250,000 clones, roughly nine tenths being singletons. The rearrangement links TRBV19 to TRBJ2-1, with 9 bases fitting TRBD2. This receptor was identified in a woman aged 30 to 39 with COVID-19, enrolled during active disease. Sequencing was done on a sample of peripheral blood. The CDR3 loop is CASSIGGIAGESEQFF. In DNA, the CDR3 is TGTGCCAGTAGTATAGGTGGAATAGCGGGAGAAAGTGAGCAGTTCTTC.